The rows below give T cell receptor beta chains drawn from one sample of a study of cytomegalovirus exposure and HLA in healthy donors. Sequencing used immunoSEQ multiplex PCR; TCRdb keeps in-frame clones, though not all of them. The data hold 210,000 or so clones, with roughly 79% observed a single time. The sample taken for sequencing was PBMCs. All receptors come from a woman aged 40-49 years in good health and CMV-seronegative. CDR3s include the opening cysteine and the closing phenylalanine or tryptophan. D genes are given only for firm matches. Some rows mark clone size as missing; the rest say once, few, many or name a class of expanded clone.

d_call: NA
j_call: TRBJ1-5
clone_size: NA
v_call: TRBV11-2
cdr3_aa: CASSLAGFSNQPQHF
cdr3_nt: TGTGCCAGCAGCTTGGCGGGATTTAGCAATCAGCCCCAGCATTTT

d_call: NA
j_call: TRBJ1-2
clone_size: NA
v_call: TRBV6-1
cdr3_aa: CASSERGSYGYTF
cdr3_nt: TGTGCCAGCAGTGAAAGGGGCTCCTATGGCTACACCTTC

d_call: NA
j_call: TRBJ2-2
clone_size: NA
v_call: TRBV6-4
cdr3_aa: CASSDEGSTGELFF
cdr3_nt: TGTGCCAGCAGTGACGAGGGCTCCACCGGGGAGCTGTTTTTT

d_call: NA
j_call: TRBJ2-3
clone_size: NA
v_call: TRBV9
cdr3_aa: CASSLTIGGDTQYF
cdr3_nt: TGTGCCAGCAGCTTAACCATAGGGGGAGATACGCAGTATTTT

d_call: NA
j_call: TRBJ2-7
clone_size: few
v_call: TRBV4-1
cdr3_aa: CASSQERHYEQYF
cdr3_nt: TGCGCCAGCAGCCAAGAAAGACACTACGAGCAGTACTTC

d_call: NA
j_call: TRBJ1-1
clone_size: NA
v_call: TRBV27
cdr3_aa: CASRPTGLNTEAFF
cdr3_nt: TGTGCCAGCAGACCCACAGGACTGAACACTGAAGCTTTCTTT

d_call: NA
j_call: TRBJ2-5
clone_size: NA
v_call: TRBV19
cdr3_aa: CASTTSGSPTETQYF
cdr3_nt: TGTGCCAGTACCACTAGTGGGAGCCCGACGGAGACCCAGTACTTC

d_call: NA
j_call: TRBJ1-1
clone_size: NA
v_call: TRBV19
cdr3_aa: CASSILRETEAFF
cdr3_nt: TGTGCCAGTAGTATTTTGAGGGAAACTGAAGCTTTCTTT

d_call: NA
j_call: TRBJ1-2
clone_size: NA
v_call: TRBV6-6
cdr3_aa: CAIRDETVNGYTF
cdr3_nt: TGTGCCATCAGGGACGAGACAGTAAATGGCTACACCTTC

d_call: TRBD1
j_call: TRBJ1-3
clone_size: few
v_call: TRBV5-6
cdr3_aa: CASSPRTGFGNTIYF
cdr3_nt: TGTGCCAGCAGCCCCAGGACAGGGTTTGGAAACACCATATATTTT

d_call: NA
j_call: TRBJ1-1
clone_size: NA
v_call: TRBV6-5
cdr3_aa: CASSYYLGANTEAFF
cdr3_nt: TGTGCCAGCAGTTACTACCTGGGGGCGAACACTGAAGCTTTCTTT

d_call: TRBD1
j_call: TRBJ2-5
clone_size: NA
v_call: TRBV7-9
cdr3_aa: CASSPLRDSETQYF
cdr3_nt: TGTGCCAGCAGTCCCCTCCGGGACAGTGAGACCCAGTACTTC

d_call: TRBD1
j_call: TRBJ2-2
clone_size: NA
v_call: TRBV9
cdr3_aa: CASSGHRGTGELFF
cdr3_nt: TGTGCCAGCAGCGGACACAGGGGCACCGGAGAGCTGTTTTTT

d_call: TRBD2
j_call: TRBJ2-1
clone_size: NA
v_call: TRBV5-1
cdr3_aa: CASSLFGSRGGLAYNEQFF
cdr3_nt: TGCGCCAGCAGCTTGTTTGGGTCCCGGGGGGGACTAGCCTACAATGAGCAGTTCTTC

d_call: TRBD1
j_call: TRBJ2-5
clone_size: NA
v_call: TRBV5-6
cdr3_aa: CASSLTGVQETQYF
cdr3_nt: TGTGCCAGCAGCCTGACAGGGGTCCAAGAGACCCAGTACTTC

d_call: TRBD1
j_call: TRBJ1-4
clone_size: NA
v_call: TRBV19
cdr3_aa: CASKRTGVMNEKLFF
cdr3_nt: TGTGCCAGTAAGAGGACAGGGGTAATGAATGAAAAACTGTTTTTT

d_call: NA
j_call: TRBJ1-3
clone_size: NA
v_call: TRBV7-8
cdr3_aa: CASSQIGVGTTGNTIYF
cdr3_nt: TGTGCCAGCAGCCAAATAGGGGTAGGGACTACTGGAAACACCATATATTTT

d_call: NA
j_call: TRBJ2-3
clone_size: once
v_call: TRBV4-1
cdr3_aa: CASSQELQSGTQYF
cdr3_nt: TGCGCCAGCAGCCAAGAGTTACAGAGCGGTACGCAGTATTTT

d_call: TRBD2
j_call: TRBJ2-5
clone_size: once
v_call: TRBV27
cdr3_aa: CASRTGTSGPQETQYF
cdr3_nt: TGTGCCAGCAGAACCGGGACTAGCGGGCCCCAAGAGACCCAGTACTTC

d_call: NA
j_call: TRBJ2-1
clone_size: NA
v_call: TRBV27
cdr3_aa: CASSPIRSGNEQFF
cdr3_nt: TGTGCCAGCAGTCCAATCCGGTCTGGCAATGAGCAGTTCTTC

d_call: NA
j_call: TRBJ2-7
clone_size: NA
v_call: TRBV4-1
cdr3_aa: CASSQKGGGPYEQYF
cdr3_nt: TGCGCCAGCAGCCAAAAAGGGGGGGGGCCATACGAGCAGTACTTC

d_call: NA
j_call: TRBJ2-1
clone_size: NA
v_call: TRBV19
cdr3_aa: CASSRTVNEQFF
cdr3_nt: TGTGCCAGTAGCCGGACAGTGAATGAGCAGTTCTTC

d_call: TRBD1
j_call: TRBJ1-2
clone_size: NA
v_call: TRBV2
cdr3_aa: CASRQGTRVGYTF
cdr3_nt: TGTGCCAGCAGACAGGGGACGAGGGTCGGCTACACCTTC

d_call: NA
j_call: TRBJ2-5
clone_size: few
v_call: TRBV7-2
cdr3_aa: CASIPLAGETQYF
cdr3_nt: TGTGCCAGCATCCCGCTAGCCGGAGAGACCCAGTACTTC

d_call: NA
j_call: TRBJ1-1
clone_size: once
v_call: TRBV19
cdr3_aa: CASSFRVLGEAFF
cdr3_nt: TGTGCCAGTAGTTTCAGGGTTCTGGGTGAAGCTTTCTTT

d_call: NA
j_call: TRBJ2-2
clone_size: NA
v_call: TRBV30
cdr3_aa: CAWHLGGGELFF
cdr3_nt: TGTGCCTGGCACCTTGGCGGCGGGGAGCTGTTTTTT

d_call: NA
j_call: TRBJ1-1
clone_size: few
v_call: TRBV2
cdr3_aa: CASSGTIGTEAFF
cdr3_nt: TGTGCCAGCAGTGGGACAATAGGCACTGAAGCTTTCTTT

d_call: TRBD1
j_call: TRBJ1-2
clone_size: NA
v_call: TRBV27
cdr3_aa: CASRKTGGYGYTF
cdr3_nt: TGTGCCAGCAGAAAAACAGGGGGCTATGGCTACACCTTC

d_call: TRBD2
j_call: TRBJ2-3
clone_size: few
v_call: TRBV5-1
cdr3_aa: CASSLEAGDTDTQYF
cdr3_nt: TGCGCCAGCAGCTTGGAAGCGGGGGACACAGATACGCAGTATTTT

d_call: NA
j_call: TRBJ2-3
clone_size: once
v_call: TRBV29-1
cdr3_aa: CSVEWQPAGDTQYF
cdr3_nt: TGCAGCGTTGAATGGCAGCCAGCAGGAGATACGCAGTATTTT

d_call: NA
j_call: TRBJ2-1
clone_size: once
v_call: TRBV5-1
cdr3_aa: CASSLVGGPKGANEQFF
cdr3_nt: TGCGCCAGCAGCTTGGTTGGGGGCCCTAAGGGTGCCAATGAGCAGTTCTTC

d_call: TRBD1
j_call: TRBJ2-7
clone_size: NA
v_call: TRBV9
cdr3_aa: CASSLGTVNYEQYF
cdr3_nt: TGTGCCAGCAGCTTGGGGACAGTGAACTACGAGCAGTACTTC

d_call: NA
j_call: TRBJ1-6
clone_size: NA
v_call: TRBV27
cdr3_aa: CASSGHLAWDSPLHF
cdr3_nt: TGTGCCAGCAGTGGGCATCTCGCGTGGGATTCACCCCTCCACTTT

d_call: NA
j_call: TRBJ2-7
clone_size: NA
v_call: TRBV4-1
cdr3_aa: CASSQGSLGGYEQYF
cdr3_nt: TGCGCCAGCAGCCAAGGCAGTCTCGGGGGCTACGAGCAGTACTTC

d_call: TRBD1
j_call: TRBJ1-2
clone_size: NA
v_call: TRBV18
cdr3_aa: CASSPRTGENYGYTF
cdr3_nt: TGTGCCAGCTCACCTAGGACAGGGGAGAACTATGGCTACACCTTC

d_call: TRBD2
j_call: TRBJ2-2
clone_size: NA
v_call: TRBV10-3
cdr3_aa: CAISPAGVEGELFF
cdr3_nt: TGTGCCATCAGCCCTGCGGGGGTTGAAGGGGAGCTGTTTTTT

d_call: TRBD1
j_call: TRBJ1-5
clone_size: NA
v_call: TRBV25-1
cdr3_aa: CASSRRGNDQPQHF
cdr3_nt: TGTGCCAGCAGCCGCAGGGGGAATGATCAGCCCCAGCATTTT

d_call: TRBD2
j_call: TRBJ2-1
clone_size: NA
v_call: TRBV29-1
cdr3_aa: CSVESPLAGMYNEQFF
cdr3_nt: TGCAGCGTTGAATCTCCCCTAGCGGGGATGTACAATGAGCAGTTCTTC

d_call: TRBD1
j_call: TRBJ1-1
clone_size: few
v_call: TRBV5-8
cdr3_aa: CASSRKTGAPEAFF
cdr3_nt: TGTGCCAGCAGCCGGAAAACAGGGGCCCCTGAAGCTTTCTTT

d_call: TRBD2
j_call: TRBJ2-1
clone_size: NA
v_call: TRBV11-3
cdr3_aa: CASSQGGGTYNEQFF
cdr3_nt: TGTGCCAGCAGTCAAGGCGGGGGAACATACAATGAGCAGTTCTTC

d_call: TRBD2
j_call: TRBJ2-5
clone_size: NA
v_call: TRBV7-9
cdr3_aa: CASSSVGGGDWETQYF
cdr3_nt: TGTGCCAGCAGCTCCGTGGGCGGGGGAGATTGGGAGACCCAGTACTTC

d_call: NA
j_call: TRBJ1-5
clone_size: NA
v_call: TRBV5-1
cdr3_aa: CASSLDGQTTQPQHF
cdr3_nt: TGCGCCAGCAGCTTGGATGGACAGACCACCCAGCCCCAGCATTTT

d_call: NA
j_call: TRBJ1-6
clone_size: NA
v_call: TRBV27
cdr3_aa: CASASLGHSNSPLHF
cdr3_nt: TGTGCCAGCGCTTCTTTGGGACACTCTAATTCACCCCTCCACTTT

d_call: NA
j_call: TRBJ1-1
clone_size: NA
v_call: TRBV30
cdr3_aa: CAWNEGDTEAFF
cdr3_nt: TGTGCCTGGAACGAGGGGGACACTGAAGCTTTCTTT

d_call: NA
j_call: TRBJ2-7
clone_size: NA
v_call: TRBV7-8
cdr3_aa: CASSLRRFDSYEQYF
cdr3_nt: TGTGCCAGCAGCTTACGGAGGTTCGACTCCTACGAGCAGTACTTC

d_call: TRBD1
j_call: TRBJ2-7
clone_size: NA
v_call: TRBV7-9
cdr3_aa: CASSPGQGYEQYF
cdr3_nt: TGTGCCAGCAGCCCCGGACAGGGGTACGAGCAGTACTTC

d_call: TRBD1
j_call: TRBJ2-1
clone_size: NA
v_call: TRBV7-2
cdr3_aa: CASSPQPGQGYNEQFF
cdr3_nt: TGTGCCAGCAGCCCCCAACCGGGACAGGGTTACAATGAGCAGTTCTTC

d_call: NA
j_call: TRBJ1-1
clone_size: NA
v_call: TRBV4-2
cdr3_aa: CASSQGAGTEAFF
cdr3_nt: TGTGCCAGCAGCCAAGGGGCGGGCACTGAAGCTTTCTTT

d_call: TRBD2
j_call: TRBJ2-1
clone_size: NA
v_call: TRBV7-3
cdr3_aa: CASSLSSGGAGEQFF
cdr3_nt: TGTGCCAGCAGCTTATCTAGCGGGGGGGCTGGAGAGCAGTTCTTC